This T cell receptor (beta chain) comes out of a study of technical replicates of blood from a few donors. Some clones are missing from TCRdb's copy, which holds only in-frame ones; the method was immunoSEQ multiplex PCR. The sample contains 74,000 or so clones, around 96% of which appear only once. This CDR3 comprises 13 residues. CDR1 and CDR2 (germline): MNHEY, SMNVEV (reference sequence). V lost 8 bases, J lost 2 bases, and 12 bases lay in between. This TCR came from a human donor in good health. Sequencing was done on a sample of T cells isolated from PBMCs. This chain links TRBV27 with TRBJ1-1; D not resolved. CDR3 coding DNA: TGTGCCAGCGAGCGCGAAAGAAACACTGAAGCTTTCTTT. The encoded protein is CASERERNTEAFF.